The rows below give T cell receptor beta chains drawn from one sample of a study of CD8+ T cells in alopecia areata. Method: immunoSEQ multiplex PCR; TCRdb's copy keeps in-frame clones and lacks some. The profile shows some 100,000 clones, 58% of them singletons. This sample comprised CD8+ T cells sorted from blood, obtained at week 4, from a patient treated with tofacitinib. The receptors stem from a human donor with alopecia areata. Each CDR3 is given with its conserved first and last residue. The order of the fields is D gene, clone size, J gene, V gene, CDR3 protein, CDR3 DNA. A D gene is named only where the DNA matches it firmly. A clone size is listed for some rows: how often the clone was seen (once, few, many), or a class if it is expanded.

d_gene: NA; abundance: NA; j_gene: TRBJ1-5; v_gene: TRBV7-9; CDR3aa: CASSLGGVSNQPQHF; CDR3nt: TGTGCCAGCAGCTTAGGGGGTGTGAGCAATCAGCCCCAGCATTTT
d_gene: NA; abundance: NA; j_gene: TRBJ1-1; v_gene: TRBV20-1; CDR3aa: CSARSNEAFF; CDR3nt: TGCAGTGCTAGGAGCAATGAAGCTTTCTTT
d_gene: NA; abundance: once; j_gene: TRBJ2-3; v_gene: TRBV13; CDR3aa: CASSLSGGGTDTQYF; CDR3nt: TGTGCCAGCAGCTTAAGCGGCGGGGGCACAGATACGCAGTATTTT
d_gene: NA; abundance: few; j_gene: TRBJ2-5; v_gene: TRBV2; CDR3aa: CASSDANRRETQYF; CDR3nt: TGTGCCAGCAGTGACGCCAACCGGCGGGAGACCCAGTACTTC
d_gene: TRBD1; abundance: few; j_gene: TRBJ2-5; v_gene: TRBV29-1; CDR3aa: CSVERDWTGTIQETQYF; CDR3nt: TGCAGCGTCGAGAGAGATTGGACAGGGACGATTCAAGAGACCCAGTACTTC
d_gene: NA; abundance: few; j_gene: TRBJ2-7; v_gene: TRBV19; CDR3aa: CASPHRDRRYEQYF; CDR3nt: TGTGCCAGTCCCCACCGGGACCGTAGGTACGAGCAGTACTTC
d_gene: NA; abundance: once; j_gene: TRBJ2-3; v_gene: TRBV2; CDR3aa: CASKYGLRLTDTQYF; CDR3nt: TGTGCCAGCAAATACGGCCTGAGACTCACAGATACGCAGTATTTT
d_gene: NA; abundance: NA; j_gene: TRBJ1-6; v_gene: TRBV5-6; CDR3aa: CASSSGPRSYNSPLHF; CDR3nt: TGTGCCAGCAGCTCCGGACCTCGCTCCTATAATTCACCCCTCCACTTT
d_gene: TRBD2; abundance: few; j_gene: TRBJ2-2; v_gene: TRBV15; CDR3aa: CATSRDREGANTGELFF; CDR3nt: TGTGCCACCAGCAGAGATAGGGAGGGCGCGAACACCGGGGAGCTGTTTTTT
d_gene: NA; abundance: NA; j_gene: TRBJ2-2; v_gene: TRBV29-1; CDR3aa: CSVEEHRENTGELFF; CDR3nt: TGCAGCGTTGAAGAACACAGGGAGAACACCGGGGAGCTGTTTTTT
d_gene: TRBD2; abundance: once; j_gene: TRBJ2-5; v_gene: TRBV30; CDR3aa: CAWSTGTSQETQYF; CDR3nt: TGTGCCTGGAGCACCGGGACTAGCCAAGAGACCCAGTACTTC
d_gene: NA; abundance: NA; j_gene: TRBJ2-7; v_gene: TRBV29-1; CDR3aa: CSVRDSAYEQYF; CDR3nt: TGCAGCGTCCGAGACAGCGCCTACGAGCAGTACTTC
d_gene: TRBD2; abundance: few; j_gene: TRBJ2-7; v_gene: TRBV2; CDR3aa: CARGTSGDLSYEQYF; CDR3nt: TGTGCCAGGGGGACTAGCGGGGACCTCTCCTACGAGCAGTACTTC
d_gene: TRBD1; abundance: few; j_gene: TRBJ2-5; v_gene: TRBV19; CDR3aa: CASSPQGTQETQYF; CDR3nt: TGTGCCAGTAGTCCACAGGGGACCCAAGAGACCCAGTACTTC
d_gene: NA; abundance: few; j_gene: TRBJ2-3; v_gene: TRBV23-1; CDR3aa: CASSPLGGHTDTQYF; CDR3nt: TGCGCCAGCAGTCCCCTCGGGGGGCACACAGATACGCAGTATTTT
d_gene: NA; abundance: few; j_gene: TRBJ1-1; v_gene: TRBV29-1; CDR3aa: CSASIGREAFF; CDR3nt: TGCAGCGCATCGATCGGGAGAGAAGCTTTCTTT
d_gene: TRBD2; abundance: NA; j_gene: TRBJ2-5; v_gene: TRBV7-9; CDR3aa: CASSLGSGGDLEETQYF; CDR3nt: TGTGCCAGCAGCTTAGGCAGCGGGGGGGATCTCGAGGAGACCCAGTACTTC
d_gene: NA; abundance: NA; j_gene: TRBJ2-5; v_gene: TRBV5-6; CDR3aa: CASSLETGQETQYF; CDR3nt: TGTGCCAGCAGCTTGGAGACAGGACAAGAGACCCAGTACTTC
d_gene: NA; abundance: NA; j_gene: TRBJ2-1; v_gene: TRBV13; CDR3aa: CASSLRGYNEQFF; CDR3nt: TGTGCCAGCAGCTTAAGGGGATACAATGAGCAGTTCTTC
d_gene: TRBD2; abundance: few; j_gene: TRBJ2-1; v_gene: TRBV29-1; CDR3aa: CSVLGLAVDYNEQFF; CDR3nt: TGCAGCGTTTTAGGACTAGCGGTAGATTACAATGAGCAGTTCTTC
d_gene: NA; abundance: NA; j_gene: TRBJ1-2; v_gene: TRBV7-9; CDR3aa: CASSLAVAGYGYTF; CDR3nt: TGTGCCAGCAGCTTAGCGGTGGCGGGTTATGGCTACACCTTC
d_gene: TRBD1; abundance: NA; j_gene: TRBJ1-5; v_gene: TRBV11-2; CDR3aa: CASSPIDRENQPQHF; CDR3nt: TGTGCCAGCAGCCCCATTGACAGGGAAAATCAGCCCCAGCATTTT
d_gene: NA; abundance: NA; j_gene: TRBJ1-2; v_gene: TRBV29-1; CDR3aa: CSVEGDGQKGYGYTF; CDR3nt: TGCAGCGTTGAAGGAGATGGGCAGAAGGGCTATGGCTACACCTTC
d_gene: TRBD2; abundance: NA; j_gene: TRBJ2-3; v_gene: TRBV4-1; CDR3aa: CASSYSGGTDTQYF; CDR3nt: TGCGCCAGCTCCTACTCGGGGGGGACAGATACGCAGTATTTT
d_gene: NA; abundance: NA; j_gene: TRBJ1-1; v_gene: TRBV6-5; CDR3aa: CASSFSGTEAFF; CDR3nt: TGTGCCAGCAGTTTTAGTGGGACTGAAGCTTTCTTT
d_gene: NA; abundance: few; j_gene: TRBJ1-1; v_gene: TRBV27; CDR3aa: CASSSYQQGRTEAFF; CDR3nt: TGTGCCAGCAGTTCCTACCAACAGGGAAGGACTGAAGCTTTCTTT
d_gene: TRBD2; abundance: NA; j_gene: TRBJ2-7; v_gene: TRBV5-1; CDR3aa: CASSPGLAVAYEQYF; CDR3nt: TGCGCCAGCAGCCCGGGACTAGCTGTAGCCTACGAGCAGTACTTC
d_gene: TRBD1; abundance: few; j_gene: TRBJ1-2; v_gene: TRBV23-1; CDR3aa: CASSQSGQGEGGYTF; CDR3nt: TGCGCCAGCAGTCAATCCGGACAGGGGGAAGGAGGCTACACCTTC
d_gene: NA; abundance: NA; j_gene: TRBJ1-3; v_gene: TRBV5-1; CDR3aa: CASSLEDGNTIYF; CDR3nt: TGCGCCAGCAGCTTGGAGGACGGAAACACCATATATTTT